The 5 T cell receptor beta chains given below trace back to one sample, sequenced in a study of blood T cell repertoires in COVID-19. The repertoire was sequenced with immunoSEQ multiplex PCR; TCRdb's copy has only in-frame clones and lacks some. The sample has under 300,000 clones; approximately 87% are singletons. The source material was peripheral blood. Receptors originate from a man aged 60 to 69 who had recovered from COVID-19.

The chain recombines TRBV7-3 with TRBJ1-1, with 8 bases that match TRBD1. Trimming at V came to 5 bases and at J to 8 bases, leaving 4 bases not matched to a gene. The germline V gene encodes CDR1 SGHTA and CDR2 FQGTGA. This CDR3 contains 12 residues. The CDR3 spells CASSIGTGEAFF. For the CDR3, the DNA is TGTGCCAGCAGCATTGGGACAGGAGAAGCTTTCTTT.

V gene TRBV3-1 (or the pseudogene TRBV3-2) combines with J gene TRBJ1-5; the D is unclear. Germline assignment: CDR1 LGHDT and CDR2 YNNKEL (reference sequence). The V end lost 4 bases, the J end lost 3 bases, and 13 bases lay between the germline ends. This CDR3 region has 15 residues. Written as DNA, the CDR3 is TGTGCCAGCAGCCCGGGATTATTATCCAATCAGCCCCAGCATTTT. It yields the protein CASSPGLLSNQPQHF.

V usage is TRBV18 and J usage is TRBJ1-2; D is unresolved. Trimming took off 3 bases at V and 7 bases at J, with 12 bases between the two ends. CDR3 length: 13 amino acids. The V gene's germline CDR1 is KGHSH and CDR2 LQKENI. The CDR3 region is CASSPLGDSGYTF. In DNA form, the CDR3 reads TGTGCCAGCTCACCTCTGGGAGACTCTGGCTACACCTTC.

V and J are TRBV5-1 and TRBJ1-1; maybe TRBD1 (6 bases). Trimming cost V 5 bases and J 0 bases, with 14 bases left between them. CDR1 SGHRS and CDR2 YFSETQ come from the germline V gene. The CDR3 loop spans 15 amino acids. DNA of the CDR3: TGCGCCAGCAGTCCAAGCACAGGGATGAACACTGAAGCTTTCTTT. Encoded protein: CASSPSTGMNTEAFF. Supplemented by reference TRBV5-1 and TRBJ1-1, the full variable domain reads KAGVTQTPRYLIKTRGQQVTLSCSPISGHRSVSWYQQTPGQGLQFLFEYFSETQRNKGNFPGRFSGRQFSNSRSEMNVSTLELGDSALYLCASSPSTGMNTEAFFGQGTRLTVV.

J is TRBJ1-2 and V is TRBV28; D is unresolved. The V end lost 7 bases, the J end lost 0 bases, and 15 bases lay between the germline ends. Per the germline V gene, CDR1 is MDHEN and CDR2 is SYDVKM. There are 15 residues in the CDR3. Written as DNA, the CDR3 is TGTGCCAGCACCCCTTCGTACGGAGCTAACTATGGCTACACCTTC. It yields the protein CASTPSYGANYGYTF.